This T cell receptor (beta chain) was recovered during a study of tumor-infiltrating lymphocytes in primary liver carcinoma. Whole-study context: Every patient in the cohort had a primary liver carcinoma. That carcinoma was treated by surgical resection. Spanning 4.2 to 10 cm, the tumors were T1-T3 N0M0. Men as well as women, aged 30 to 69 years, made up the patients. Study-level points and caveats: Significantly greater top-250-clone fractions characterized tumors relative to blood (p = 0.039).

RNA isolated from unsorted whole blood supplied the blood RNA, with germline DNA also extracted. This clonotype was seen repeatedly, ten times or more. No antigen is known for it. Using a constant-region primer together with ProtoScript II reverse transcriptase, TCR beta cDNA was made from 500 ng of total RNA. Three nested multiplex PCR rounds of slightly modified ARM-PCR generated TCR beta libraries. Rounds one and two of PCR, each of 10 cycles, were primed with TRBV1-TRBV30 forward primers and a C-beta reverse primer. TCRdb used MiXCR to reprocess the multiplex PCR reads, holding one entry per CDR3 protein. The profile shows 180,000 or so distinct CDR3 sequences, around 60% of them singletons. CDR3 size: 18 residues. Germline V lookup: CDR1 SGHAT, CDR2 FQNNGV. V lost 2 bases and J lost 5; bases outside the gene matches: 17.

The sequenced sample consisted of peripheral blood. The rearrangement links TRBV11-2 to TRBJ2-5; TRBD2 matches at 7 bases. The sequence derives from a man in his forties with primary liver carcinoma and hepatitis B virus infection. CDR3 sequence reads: CASSLSLAGAGRLETQYF. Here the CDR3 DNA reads TGTGCCAGCAGCTTAAGTTTGGCGGGAGCGGGAAGATTGGAGACCCAGTACTTC.